These T cell receptor beta chains were read from a single sample in a study of cytomegalovirus exposure and HLA in healthy donors. This table comes from immunoSEQ multiplex PCR, and its TCRdb copy is limited to in-frame clones, with some not included. The repertoire holds 150,000 to 250,000 clones, with approximately 85% as singletons. The sequenced sample consisted of PBMCs. The receptors were gathered from a woman between 45 and 60 years old in good health and CMV-seropositive. Both conserved end residues are part of each CDR3. The order of the fields is J gene, V gene, CDR3 protein.

TRBJ2-7 | TRBV10-3 | CAISVSGDYEQYF
TRBJ1-5 | TRBV6-5 | CASRQHSNQPQHF
TRBJ1-1 | TRBV30 | CAWSAGDRAEAFF
TRBJ1-1 | TRBV20-1 | CSANQGPEAFF
TRBJ2-5 | TRBV7-2 | CASSPTRSSTPTGTQYF
TRBJ1-4 | TRBV4-3 | CASSQEGNRFEKLFF
TRBJ1-1 | TRBV7-2 | CASSFEGSRGAFF
TRBJ2-1 | TRBV7-8 | CASSPGTSAPGDEQFF
TRBJ2-1 | TRBV7-9 | CASSLAVARNEQFF
TRBJ2-2 | TRBV5-1 | CASSLGLHGELFF
TRBJ1-1 | TRBV7-8 | CASSPTVGGAFF
TRBJ2-5 | TRBV7-3 | CASSPTSIQETQYF
TRBJ2-1 | TRBV7-8 | CASSLALIPVLAGSYNEQFF
TRBJ2-4 | TRBV13 | CASSSDYSNIQYF
TRBJ2-6 | TRBV5-1 | CASRPTGASGANGLTF
TRBJ2-5 | TRBV5-4 | CASSPWGGTNGAQYF
TRBJ1-5 | TRBV4-1 | CASSPTGSRNQPQHF
TRBJ2-1 | TRBV11-2 | CASRFNYNEQFF
TRBJ2-1 | TRBV30 | CAWRTGLTYNEQFF
TRBJ2-1 | TRBV25-1 | CASRETSGSYEQFF
TRBJ2-1 | TRBV19 | CASSSIAGGPAYNEQFF
TRBJ2-7 | TRBV18 | CASSPGQHYEQYF
TRBJ2-1 | TRBV5-1 | CASSHPGQYNEQFF
TRBJ2-5 | TRBV9 | CASSAQSQGTVGNSTSEYF
TRBJ1-2 | TRBV28 | CASSVTFYGYTF
TRBJ2-3 | TRBV5-1 | CASSLGERGTDTQYF
TRBJ1-2 | TRBV7-9 | CSSSPDRDGYGYTF
TRBJ2-3 | TRBV5-4 | CASSFPGQLADTQYF
TRBJ2-2 | TRBV5-4 | CASGTPNTGELFF
TRBJ2-2 | TRBV5-1 | CASSLLTGQTNTGELFF
TRBJ2-5 | TRBV5-4 | CASSSQETQYF
TRBJ2-1 | TRBV6-5 | CASSYSTGNTEQFF
TRBJ1-1 | TRBV6-5 | CASSLGGGDGVLAFF
TRBJ1-3 | TRBV2 | CASALAGAGNTIYF
TRBJ2-1 | TRBV27 | CASSTEIGLAGEQFF
TRBJ1-2 | TRBV7-9 | CASSLGRNYGYTF
TRBJ1-5 | TRBV18 | CASSPGQGRQPQHF
TRBJ2-7 | TRBV7-2 | CASSLAGGIPYEQYF
TRBJ1-4 | TRBV4-3 | CASSQEIGSAQVGEKLFF
TRBJ2-1 | TRBV2 | CASYRGASNEQFF
TRBJ1-1 | TRBV6-1 | CASRRQGLEAFF
TRBJ2-2 | TRBV10-3 | CAIASGKNDGELFF
TRBJ1-2 | TRBV30 | CAWSPLRGGNIYGYTF
TRBJ2-7 | TRBV11-2 | CASSLGASGGQNEQYF
TRBJ2-1 | TRBV5-1 | CASSLNLNEQFF
TRBJ1-1 | TRBV6-6 | CASSLRGGENTEAFF
TRBJ1-6 | TRBV27 | CASSARTGFNSPLHF
TRBJ1-1 | TRBV2 | CASSERQGATEAFF
TRBJ2-3 | TRBV28 | CASSSGGTDTQYF
TRBJ2-1 | TRBV27 | CASSFSGSWVYNEQFF
TRBJ2-5 | TRBV10-3 | CAISGSGKGETQYF
TRBJ2-7 | TRBV27 | CASNPQGASYEQYF
TRBJ2-2 | TRBV5-8 | CASSSAGTSGPSNTGELFF
TRBJ2-7 | TRBV27 | CASSSLSGSPYEQYF